These T cell receptor beta chains were read from a single sample in a study of graft-versus-host responses after intestinal transplantation. Profiling relied on immunoSEQ multiplex PCR, and the TCRdb table lists in-frame clones only, not all of them. The sample comprises tens of thousands of clones, 94% of which are singletons, and around 0.52% rests with the top ten. The starting material was PBMCs, obtained 156 days after intestinal transplant. These receptors came from a human patient who received an intestinal transplant, so some T cells may come from the graft donor. Each CDR3 is given with its conserved first and last residue. A D gene is named only where the DNA matches it firmly. For some rows the clone size is stated as once, few or many, or as a class when expanded; others skip it.

clone_size | j_call | v_call | d_call | cdr3_aa | cdr3_nt
- | TRBJ1-4 | TRBV9 | - | CASSLSGSTNEKLFF | TGTGCCAGCAGCCTCTCTGGGTCAACTAATGAAAAACTGTTTTTT
- | TRBJ1-3 | TRBV12-5 | - | CASGSPFVDTIYF | TGTGCTAGTGGTTCGCCGTTCGTAGACACCATATATTTT
- | TRBJ2-3 | TRBV28 | TRBD2 | CASSRIRLAANTDTQYF | TGTGCCAGCAGCCGGATCCGACTAGCAGCTAACACAGATACGCAGTATTTT
- | TRBJ1-1 | TRBV11-1 | - | CASSFAQEAFF | TGTGCCAGCAGCTTTGCACAAGAAGCTTTCTTT
- | TRBJ1-1 | TRBV30 | - | CAWSWEGTEAFF | TGTGCCTGGAGTTGGGAGGGAACTGAAGCTTTCTTT
- | TRBJ2-5 | TRBV29-1 | - | CSVELGYLYQETQYF | TGCAGCGTTGAACTCGGGTATTTGTACCAAGAGACCCAGTACTTC
- | TRBJ2-1 | TRBV18 | - | CASPTLARPRGLNEQFF | TGTGCCAGCCCCACACTCGCCCGCCCCCGGGGGCTCAATGAGCAGTTCTTC
- | TRBJ1-5 | TRBV6-5 | - | CASSYIGQPQHF | TGTGCCAGCAGTTACATTGGTCAGCCCCAGCATTTT
- | TRBJ1-1 | TRBV19 | - | CASSGTMNTEAFF | TGTGCCAGTAGTGGGACCATGAACACTGAAGCTTTCTTT
- | TRBJ1-5 | TRBV4-1 | - | CASSQDTGFYQPQHF | TGCGCCAGCAGCCAAGACACAGGGTTCTATCAGCCCCAGCATTTT
- | TRBJ2-6 | TRBV6-4 | - | CASSDVLGGANVLTF | TGTGCCAGCAGTGACGTTCTAGGTGGGGCCAACGTCCTGACTTTC
once | TRBJ1-3 | TRBV15 | - | CATSRDRGAPGGNTIYF | TGTGCCACCAGCAGAGATAGAGGTGCACCGGGGGGAAACACCATATATTTT
- | TRBJ1-1 | TRBV6-5 | - | CASRLNRDLEAFF | TGTGCCAGCAGGCTTAACAGGGACCTTGAAGCTTTCTTT
- | TRBJ1-2 | TRBV6-5 | - | CASSSGLYGYTF | TGTGCCAGCAGTTCTGGCCTATATGGCTACACCTTC
- | TRBJ1-1 | TRBV19 | TRBD1 | CASSISQGAIVTEAFF | TGTGCCAGTAGTATCTCACAGGGGGCTATAGTCACTGAAGCTTTCTTT
- | TRBJ1-2 | TRBV4-1 | - | CASSQDPDIPWGYTF | TGCGCCAGCAGCCAAGATCCGGACATCCCTTGGGGCTACACCTTC
- | TRBJ1-6 | TRBV15 | - | CATSRDSVRNNSPLHF | TGTGCCACCAGCAGAGATTCAGTACGGAATAATTCACCCCTCCACTTT
- | TRBJ2-3 | TRBV13 | - | CASSSELDTQYF | TGTGCCAGCAGCTCAGAGCTAGATACGCAGTATTTT
few | TRBJ1-6 | TRBV5-8 | - | CASSLVTQNSPLHF | TGTGCCAGCAGCTTGGTGACTCAAAATTCACCCCTCCACTTT
- | TRBJ2-1 | TRBV6-1 | - | CASSRLVGYNEQFF | TGTGCCAGCAGCAGACTAGTAGGCTACAATGAGCAGTTCTTC
- | TRBJ1-5 | TRBV5-6 | - | CASSLAAAGAQPQHF | TGTGCCAGCAGCTTGGCAGCGGCAGGGGCTCAGCCCCAGCATTTT
- | TRBJ2-3 | TRBV7-2 | - | CASSLALDTQYF | TGTGCCAGCAGCTTAGCTCTAGATACGCAGTATTTT